This TCR beta chain was recovered during a study of OX40 agonist ivuxolimab in advanced cancers. The germline V and J ends were trimmed by 3 bases and 2 bases, with 18 bases remaining between them. The CDR3 runs 16 residues. Per the germline V gene, CDR1 is GTSNPN and CDR2 is SVGIG (reference sequence). A remark on this clone: Its matching antigen is unknown.

Using immunoSEQ multiplex PCR, the repertoire was profiled, and TCRdb retains in-frame clones only, with some absent. The data show tens of thousands of clones, 87% seen once. Any history of autoimmune disease or systemic immunosuppression disqualified patients. Findings of the study overall: Within 6 weeks, CD4+ and CD8+ blood T cells expanded clonally at 0.1 to 3.0 mg/kg. In the expanded peripheral T cells, antigen specificity was never determined. Individuals who were partial responders at 0.1-3.0 mg/kg had clonal expansion that ranked among the lowest.

V usage is TRBV30 and J usage is TRBJ2-3; D may correspond to TRBD1 or TRBD2 (5 bases each). The TCR originated in an adult with an advanced solid tumor such as melanoma, head and neck, liver or kidney cancer. This specimen consisted of CD4+ or CD8+ T cells sorted from blood, obtained in a trial of the OX40 agonist ivuxolimab. CDR3 loop: CAWSQSTGLFTDTQYF. The CDR3, as DNA: TGTGCCTGGAGCCAATCGACGGGGCTCTTCACAGATACGCAGTATTTT.